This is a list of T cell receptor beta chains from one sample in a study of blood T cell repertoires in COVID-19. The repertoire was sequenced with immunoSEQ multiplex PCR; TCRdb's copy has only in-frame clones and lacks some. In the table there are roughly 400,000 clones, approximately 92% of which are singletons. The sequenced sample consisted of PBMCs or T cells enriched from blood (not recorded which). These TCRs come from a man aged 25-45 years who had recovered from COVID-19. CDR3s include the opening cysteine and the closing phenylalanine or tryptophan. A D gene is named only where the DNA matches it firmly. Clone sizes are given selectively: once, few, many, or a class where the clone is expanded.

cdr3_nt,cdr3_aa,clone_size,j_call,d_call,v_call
TGTGCCAGCAGCTCCAGGGTATTGGGGGGGTCTACTAATGAAAAACTGTTTTTT,CASSSRVLGGSTNEKLFF,few,TRBJ1-4,-,TRBV7-2
TGTGCCAGCAGTGCTAGATCGGGACTAGCGGGAGGGACAGATACGCAGTATTTT,CASSARSGLAGGTDTQYF,-,TRBJ2-3,TRBD2,TRBV25-1
TGCGCCAGCAGTGAACCCAGGGGAGTTGACTATGGCTACACCTTC,CASSEPRGVDYGYTF,-,TRBJ1-2,-,TRBV10-2
TGTGCCAGCAGCCAAGGGGGGACTAGAACTAATGAAAAACTGTTTTTT,CASSQGGTRTNEKLFF,-,TRBJ1-4,-,TRBV3-1/TRBV3-2
TGTGCCAGCAGCTTGCCGGAGGCAGATACGCAGTATTTT,CASSLPEADTQYF,-,TRBJ2-3,-,TRBV5-6
TGTGCCAGTAGCTTTGGGACTGCTAGCTCCTATAATTCACCCCTCCACTTT,CASSFGTASSYNSPLHF,-,TRBJ1-6,-,TRBV19
TGTGCCAGCAGCGCAAGGGGGCAGGACACTGAAGCTTTCTTT,CASSARGQDTEAFF,-,TRBJ1-1,TRBD1,TRBV9
TGCAGCGTTGATAAGGGGAAGATGGATACGCAGTATTTT,CSVDKGKMDTQYF,-,TRBJ2-3,-,TRBV29-1
TGTGCCAGCAGTTACCCTAGCGGGCCAACCTACGAGCAGTACTTC,CASSYPSGPTYEQYF,-,TRBJ2-7,TRBD2,TRBV6-2/TRBV6-3
TGTGCCAGCAGTATAAGCCGATTAGCCAAAAACATTCAGTACTTC,CASSISRLAKNIQYF,-,TRBJ2-4,-,TRBV28
TGTGCCAGCAGCCAAGTTTCTACCCCCTATGGCTACACCTTC,CASSQVSTPYGYTF,-,TRBJ1-2,-,TRBV3-1/TRBV3-2
TGTGCCATCAGTGAGACGACTAGCGGAGATACGCAGTATTTT,CAISETTSGDTQYF,-,TRBJ2-3,TRBD2,TRBV10-3
TGTGCCAGCAGCCTAACCGGGACAAGGCCATTCTTC,CASSLTGTRPFF,-,TRBJ1-2,-,TRBV3-1/TRBV3-2
TGTGCCAGCAGTCCAGGACGAGCGGAGGAAAAACTGTTTTTT,CASSPGRAEEKLFF,-,TRBJ1-4,-,TRBV6-5
TGCGCCAGCAGTGAGTCGGACGGACAGGGGGAAGAGACCCAGTACTTC,CASSESDGQGEETQYF,-,TRBJ2-5,TRBD1,TRBV10-1
TGTGCCAGCAGTGCACAGGGGCCCCACACTGAAGCTTTCTTT,CASSAQGPHTEAFF,-,TRBJ1-1,TRBD1,TRBV27
TGTGCCAGCAAATCAAGCGGGAGGGCTACTCAGTACTTC,CASKSSGRATQYF,once,TRBJ2-4,TRBD2,TRBV28
TGCAGCGTTGACGGGCGACTAGCCGGGTTCCAGTACTTC,CSVDGRLAGFQYF,-,TRBJ2-5,TRBD2,TRBV29-1
TGTGCCACCAGGCCCCCCACGCGCGCAGATACGCAGTATTTT,CATRPPTRADTQYF,few,TRBJ2-3,-,TRBV6-5
TGTGCCTGGAGTCCCCCAGTGGCTGGAAACACCATATATTTT,CAWSPPVAGNTIYF,-,TRBJ1-3,-,TRBV30
TGTGCCAGCAGTCCGGGACTAGCGGGATTTGACGCTTCCAATGAGCAGTTCTTC,CASSPGLAGFDASNEQFF,-,TRBJ2-1,TRBD2,TRBV27
TGTGCCACCAGTGACGGGGGGCGCACCGGGGAGCTGTTTTTT,CATSDGGRTGELFF,-,TRBJ2-2,-,TRBV24-1
TGTGCCAGCAGCCCCGGGGGGATGAACACTGAAGCTTTCTTT,CASSPGGMNTEAFF,-,TRBJ1-1,-,TRBV6-5
TGTGCCAGCAGCCAAGATCCCGGGACAGGGTACCACAATGAGCAGTTCTTC,CASSQDPGTGYHNEQFF,-,TRBJ2-1,TRBD1,TRBV3-1/TRBV3-2
TGTGCCAGCAGCCGACAGGGTAATACACACGAGCAGTACTTC,CASSRQGNTHEQYF,-,TRBJ2-7,TRBD1,TRBV27
TGTGCCAGCAGTTCCGGGACAGGGGGTGGCTACACCTTC,CASSSGTGGGYTF,-,TRBJ1-2,TRBD1,TRBV28
TGTGCCAGCAGCCAAGCCAGCGGGAGGGGAGAGGATACGCAGTATTTT,CASSQASGRGEDTQYF,-,TRBJ2-3,TRBD2,TRBV3-1/TRBV3-2
TGCGCCAGCAGCTTGGATGGGAGCCTAAACACTGAAGCTTTCTTT,CASSLDGSLNTEAFF,-,TRBJ1-1,-,TRBV5-1
TGTGCCAGCAGCTTAGCGGACAGGGGGGGTATGTACTTC,CASSLADRGGMYF,-,TRBJ2-5,TRBD1,TRBV7-9
TGTGCCAGCTCATTCGACAGCTTGAACACTGAAGCTTTCTTT,CASSFDSLNTEAFF,-,TRBJ1-1,-,TRBV18
TGTGCCAGCAGGGAAGGACAGCTACACAATGGCTACACCTTC,CASREGQLHNGYTF,-,TRBJ1-2,-,TRBV5-4
TGTGCCAGCTCACCGACAGGTTTTTCTGGAAACACCATATATTTT,CASSPTGFSGNTIYF,-,TRBJ1-3,-,TRBV18
TGTGCCAGCAGTTTATTGGGACAGGGATCCCCCGCAGCTTTCTTT,CASSLLGQGSPAAFF,-,TRBJ1-1,TRBD1,TRBV28
TGTGCCAGCAGAAAACTAGCGGGGGCCTCCTACAATGAGCAGTTCTTC,CASRKLAGASYNEQFF,few,TRBJ2-1,TRBD2,TRBV2
TGTGCCAGCAGCTTAGAACTAGCGGGTCTAGGCACAGATACGCAGTATTTT,CASSLELAGLGTDTQYF,few,TRBJ2-3,TRBD2,TRBV11-2
TGTGCCACCACTACAGGGGAGCATCAGCCCCAGCATTTT,CATTTGEHQPQHF,-,TRBJ1-5,TRBD1,TRBV24-1
TGTGCCAGCAGTTTGGTCCGGGACAGGGTTCGTGGCACAGATACGCAGTATTTT,CASSLVRDRVRGTDTQYF,-,TRBJ2-3,TRBD1,TRBV28
TGTGCCAGCAGCATAGGACAGATCTATGGCTACACCTTC,CASSIGQIYGYTF,-,TRBJ1-2,-,TRBV12-3/TRBV12-4
TGTGCCAGCAGCTTAGCAGCCTCTACTAACTATGGCTACACCTTC,CASSLAASTNYGYTF,-,TRBJ1-2,-,TRBV7-9
TGTGCCAGCACTTACTCCGGGACAGGGAACTATGGCTACACCTTC,CASTYSGTGNYGYTF,-,TRBJ1-2,TRBD1,TRBV6-5
TGTGCCAGCAGGGCCCGGGACAGGGACAATGAGCAGTTCTTC,CASRARDRDNEQFF,once,TRBJ2-1,TRBD1,TRBV6-5
TGTGCCACCAGCCGCCGACTGGGACTAGCGGGAGTTCAAGAGACCCAGTACTTC,CATSRRLGLAGVQETQYF,-,TRBJ2-5,TRBD2,TRBV15
TGTGCCAGCAGTGGACTCTCGAGCGGGAGAAGCGAGCAGTACTTC,CASSGLSSGRSEQYF,-,TRBJ2-7,TRBD2,TRBV2
TGCAGTGCTAGTGGTAGATCCTCTGGAAACACCATATATTTT,CSASGRSSGNTIYF,-,TRBJ1-3,-,TRBV20-1
TGCGCCAGCAGCTTGCTTCTGGGGGCGAGTGAGCAGTACTTC,CASSLLLGASEQYF,-,TRBJ2-7,-,TRBV5-1
TGTGCCTGGACGACAGGGAATGGCTACACCTTC,CAWTTGNGYTF,-,TRBJ1-2,TRBD1,TRBV30
TGTGCCAGCAGCTTCCCGCAGGGGATTATGAACACTGAAGCTTTCTTT,CASSFPQGIMNTEAFF,-,TRBJ1-1,-,TRBV7-9
TGTGCCAGCAGTTACTCCGGGGTTTCACCCCTCCACTTT,CASSYSGVSPLHF,-,TRBJ1-6,-,TRBV6-5
TGTGCCAGCAGTGAATTGGCGCGGAATCAGCCCCAGCATTTT,CASSELARNQPQHF,-,TRBJ1-5,-,TRBV25-1
TGTGCCAGCAGCTTAGCCTTCGGACAGGGTGGGAAACTGTTTTTT,CASSLAFGQGGKLFF,-,TRBJ1-4,TRBD1,TRBV7-8
TGTGCCAGCAGTTATGTTGCGGGAGCCGAGCAGTACTTC,CASSYVAGAEQYF,-,TRBJ2-7,TRBD2,TRBV6-5